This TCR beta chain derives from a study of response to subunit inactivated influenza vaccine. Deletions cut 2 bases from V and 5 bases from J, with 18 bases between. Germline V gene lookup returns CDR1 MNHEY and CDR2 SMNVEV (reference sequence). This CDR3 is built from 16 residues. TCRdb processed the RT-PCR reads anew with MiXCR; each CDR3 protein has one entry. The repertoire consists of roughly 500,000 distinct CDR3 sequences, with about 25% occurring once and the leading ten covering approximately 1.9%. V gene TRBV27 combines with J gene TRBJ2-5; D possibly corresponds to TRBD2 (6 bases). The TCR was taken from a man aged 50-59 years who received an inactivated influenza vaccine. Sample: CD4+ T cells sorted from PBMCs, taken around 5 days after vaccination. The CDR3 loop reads CASSLGRQTRGETQYF. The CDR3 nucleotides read TGTGCCAGCAGTTTAGGGCGACAGACCCGGGGGGAGACCCAGTACTTC.